This TCR beta chain emerged from a study of control samples from healthy donors and cancer patients. TCRdb's copy holds only in-frame clones and misses some; the assay was immunoSEQ multiplex PCR. Of about 190,000 clones listed, approximately 92% are singletons. This clone was picked up one time. With V trimmed by 1 base and J by 5 bases, 3 bases remained unmatched. Germline V gene sequence: CDR1 LNHNV, CDR2 YYDKDF (reference sequence). This CDR3 contains 15 residues. The clonotype was recovered from a man aged 18 to 30 in good health. The chain has TRBV15 and TRBJ2-7; TRBD1 matches 12 bases. What was sequenced was blood. CDR3 nucleotide sequence: TGTGCCACCAGCAGAGGGGGACAGGGGGCCCACGAGCAGTACTTC. It codes for CATSRGGQGAHEQYF.